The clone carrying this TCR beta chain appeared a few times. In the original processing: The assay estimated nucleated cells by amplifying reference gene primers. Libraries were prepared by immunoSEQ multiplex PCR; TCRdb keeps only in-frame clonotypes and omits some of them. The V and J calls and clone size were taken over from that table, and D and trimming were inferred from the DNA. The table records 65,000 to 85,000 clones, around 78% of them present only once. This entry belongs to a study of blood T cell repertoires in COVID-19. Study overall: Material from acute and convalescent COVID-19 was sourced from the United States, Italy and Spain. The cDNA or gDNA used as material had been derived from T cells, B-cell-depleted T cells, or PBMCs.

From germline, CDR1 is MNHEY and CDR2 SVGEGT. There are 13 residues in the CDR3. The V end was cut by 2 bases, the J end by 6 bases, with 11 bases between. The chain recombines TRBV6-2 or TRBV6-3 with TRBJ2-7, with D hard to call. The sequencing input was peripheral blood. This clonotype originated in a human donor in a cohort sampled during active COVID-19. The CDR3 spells CASSYESPSEQYF. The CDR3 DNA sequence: TGTGCCAGCAGTTACGAGTCGCCCTCCGAGCAGTACTTC.